This entry is about one T cell receptor (beta chain). Its antigen remains unidentified. The PCR was carried out with 60 Vbeta primers and 13 Jbeta primers. Produced via immunoSEQ multiplex PCR; TCRdb's table is partial and in-frame only. The profile shows some 150,000 clones, 76% of them singletons. This specimen belongs to a study of cytomegalovirus exposure and HLA in healthy donors. General observations from the study: In all likelihood, a cluster of highly shared sequence variants was a sequencing artifact. Per published reports, the classifier diagnosed cytomegalovirus status with high specificity and sensitivity.

The sequencing input was PBMCs. This TCR derives from a female donor in good health and CMV-seropositive.

CDR3 protein: CSVGAGISSGANVLTF. CDR3 DNA: TGCAGCGTAGGGGCAGGAATAAGCTCTGGGGCCAACGTCCTGACTTTC. This chain links TRBV29-1 with TRBJ2-6; maybe TRBD1 (5 bases). The CDR3 extends over 16 amino acids. Between the trimmed V and J ends, which lost 6 bases and 0 bases, there was a span of 15 bases. Germline V CDR1 and CDR2: SQVTM, ANQGSEA.